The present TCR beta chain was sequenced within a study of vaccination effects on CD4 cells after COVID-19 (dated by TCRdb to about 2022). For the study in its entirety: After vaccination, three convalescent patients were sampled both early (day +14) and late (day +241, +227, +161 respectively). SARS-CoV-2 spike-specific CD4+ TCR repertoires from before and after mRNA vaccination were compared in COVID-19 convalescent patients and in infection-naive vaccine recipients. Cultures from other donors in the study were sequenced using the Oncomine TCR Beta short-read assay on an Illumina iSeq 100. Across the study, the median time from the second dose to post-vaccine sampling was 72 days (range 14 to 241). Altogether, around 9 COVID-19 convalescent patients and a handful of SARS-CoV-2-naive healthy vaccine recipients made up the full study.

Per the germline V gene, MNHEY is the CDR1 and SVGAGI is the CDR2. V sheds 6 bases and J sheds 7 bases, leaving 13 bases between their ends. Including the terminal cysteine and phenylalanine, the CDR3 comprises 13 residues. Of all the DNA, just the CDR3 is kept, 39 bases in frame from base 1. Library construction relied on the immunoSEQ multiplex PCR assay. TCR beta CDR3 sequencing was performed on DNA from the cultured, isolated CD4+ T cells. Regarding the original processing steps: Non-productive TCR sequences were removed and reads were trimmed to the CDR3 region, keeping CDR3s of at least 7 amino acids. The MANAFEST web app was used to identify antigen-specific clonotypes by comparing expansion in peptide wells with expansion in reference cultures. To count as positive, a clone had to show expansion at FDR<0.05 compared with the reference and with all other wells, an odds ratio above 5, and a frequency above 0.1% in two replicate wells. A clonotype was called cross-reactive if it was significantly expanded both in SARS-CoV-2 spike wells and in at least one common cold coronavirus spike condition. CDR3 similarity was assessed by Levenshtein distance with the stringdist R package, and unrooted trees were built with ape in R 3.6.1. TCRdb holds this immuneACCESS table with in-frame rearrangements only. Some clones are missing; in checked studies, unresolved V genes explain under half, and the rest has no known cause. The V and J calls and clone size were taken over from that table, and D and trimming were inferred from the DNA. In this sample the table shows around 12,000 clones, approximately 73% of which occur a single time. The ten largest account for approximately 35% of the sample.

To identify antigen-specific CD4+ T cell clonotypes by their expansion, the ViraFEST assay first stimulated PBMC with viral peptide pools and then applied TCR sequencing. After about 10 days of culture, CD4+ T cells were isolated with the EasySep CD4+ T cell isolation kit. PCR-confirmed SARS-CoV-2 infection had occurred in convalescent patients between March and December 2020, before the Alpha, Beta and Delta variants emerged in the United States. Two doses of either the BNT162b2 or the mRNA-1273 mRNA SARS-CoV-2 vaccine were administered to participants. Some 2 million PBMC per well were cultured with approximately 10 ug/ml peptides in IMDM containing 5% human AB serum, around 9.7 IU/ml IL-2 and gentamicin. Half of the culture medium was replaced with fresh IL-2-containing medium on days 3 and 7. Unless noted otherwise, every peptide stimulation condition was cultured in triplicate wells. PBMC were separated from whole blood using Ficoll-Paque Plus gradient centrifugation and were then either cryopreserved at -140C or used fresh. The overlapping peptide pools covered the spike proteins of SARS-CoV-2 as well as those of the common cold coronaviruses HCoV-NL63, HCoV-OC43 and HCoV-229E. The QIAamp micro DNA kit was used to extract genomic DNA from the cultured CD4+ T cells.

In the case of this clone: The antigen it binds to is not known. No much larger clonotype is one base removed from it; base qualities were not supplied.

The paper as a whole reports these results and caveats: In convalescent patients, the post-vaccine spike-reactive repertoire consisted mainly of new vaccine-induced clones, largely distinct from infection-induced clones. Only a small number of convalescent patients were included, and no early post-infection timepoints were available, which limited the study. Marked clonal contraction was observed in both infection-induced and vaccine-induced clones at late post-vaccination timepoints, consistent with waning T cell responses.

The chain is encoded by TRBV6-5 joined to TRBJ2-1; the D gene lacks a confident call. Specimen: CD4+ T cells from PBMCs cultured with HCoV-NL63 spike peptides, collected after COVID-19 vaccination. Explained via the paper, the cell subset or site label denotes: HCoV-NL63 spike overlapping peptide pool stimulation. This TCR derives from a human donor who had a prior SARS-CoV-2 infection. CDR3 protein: CASSPPGRNEQFF. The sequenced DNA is TGTGCCAGCAGCCCCCCGGGTCGGAATGAGCAGTTCTTC.